This TCR beta chain was captured in a study of OX40 agonist ivuxolimab in advanced cancers. V was shortened by 5 bases and J by 1 base, with 3 bases between the two germline ends. Looked up from germline, CDR1 is SGHTA and CDR2 is FQGNSA. The CDR3 totals 11 residues. Profiled with immunoSEQ multiplex PCR; TCRdb holds only in-frame clones, not every one. The table shows some 59,000 clones, with approximately 90% occurring only once. The TCR sequence derives from an adult with an advanced solid tumor such as melanoma, head and neck, liver or kidney cancer. The V call is TRBV7-2, the J call TRBJ2-7; D is undetermined. The sequenced sample was CD4+ or CD8+ T cells sorted from blood, obtained in a trial of the OX40 agonist ivuxolimab. CDR3 nucleotides: TGTGCCAGCAGCATTTCCTACGAGCAGTACTTC. Encoded protein: CASSISYEQYF.